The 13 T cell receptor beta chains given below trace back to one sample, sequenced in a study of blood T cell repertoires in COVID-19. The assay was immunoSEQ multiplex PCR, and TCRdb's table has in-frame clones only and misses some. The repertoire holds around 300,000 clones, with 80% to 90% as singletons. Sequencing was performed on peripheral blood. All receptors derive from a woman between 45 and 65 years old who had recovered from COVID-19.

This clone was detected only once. For the CDR3, the DNA is TGTGCCAGCAGCCATACGCCAGGGTCCCCCGGTGAGCAGTACTTC. Its translation is CASSHTPGSPGEQYF. The chain joins TRBV11-2 to TRBJ2-7, with D possibly being TRBD1 (5 bases). The CDR3 covers 15 residues. Germline assignment: CDR1 SGHAT and CDR2 FQNNGV. Trimming pared 5 bases from V and 7 bases from J, leaving 21 bases between.

In DNA, the CDR3 is TGTGCCAGCAGTTTAGGGCAGGGGTGGTCCTACGAGCAGTACTTC. The encoded protein is CASSLGQGWSYEQYF. This chain links TRBV27 with TRBJ2-7; perhaps TRBD1 as D (6 bases). Germline V gene data show CDR1 as MNHEY and CDR2 as SMNVEV (reference sequence). The V gene lost 2 bases and the J gene lost 1 base, with 12 bases spanning the gap. The CDR3 contains 15 residues.

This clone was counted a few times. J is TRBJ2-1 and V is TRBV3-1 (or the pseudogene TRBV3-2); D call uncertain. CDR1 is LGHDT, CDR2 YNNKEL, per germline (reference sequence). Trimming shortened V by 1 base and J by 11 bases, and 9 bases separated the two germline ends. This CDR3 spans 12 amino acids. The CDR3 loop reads CASSQVGVKQFF. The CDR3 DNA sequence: TGTGCCAGCAGCCAAGTTGGAGTTAAGCAGTTCTTC.

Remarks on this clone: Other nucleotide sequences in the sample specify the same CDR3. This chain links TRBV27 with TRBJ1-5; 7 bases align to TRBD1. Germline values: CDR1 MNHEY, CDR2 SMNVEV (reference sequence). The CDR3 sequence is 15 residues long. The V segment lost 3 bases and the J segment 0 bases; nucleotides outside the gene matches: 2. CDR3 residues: CASSLTGHSNQPQHF. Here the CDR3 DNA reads TGTGCCAGCAGTTTGACAGGGCATAGCAATCAGCCCCAGCATTTT.

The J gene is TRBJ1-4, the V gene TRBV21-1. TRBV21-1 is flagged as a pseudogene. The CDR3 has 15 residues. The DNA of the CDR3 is TGTGCCAGCAGCAAAGCGGGGGACTCGGATGAAAAACTGTTTTTT. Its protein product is CASSKAGDSDEKLFF.

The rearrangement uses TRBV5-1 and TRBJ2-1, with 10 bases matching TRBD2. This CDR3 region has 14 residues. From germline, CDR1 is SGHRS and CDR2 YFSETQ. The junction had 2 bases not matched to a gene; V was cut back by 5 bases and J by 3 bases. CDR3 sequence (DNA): TGCGCCAGCAGTCTAGCGGGGGACTACAATGAGCAGTTCTTC. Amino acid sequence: CASSLAGDYNEQFF.

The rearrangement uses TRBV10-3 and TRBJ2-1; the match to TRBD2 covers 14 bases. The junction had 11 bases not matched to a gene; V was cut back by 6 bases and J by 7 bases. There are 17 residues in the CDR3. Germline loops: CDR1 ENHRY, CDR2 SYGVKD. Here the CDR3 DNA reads TGTGCCATCAGCCCAGGGACTAGCGGGGGAGTGAGGAATGAGCAGTTCTTC. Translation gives CAISPGTSGGVRNEQFF.

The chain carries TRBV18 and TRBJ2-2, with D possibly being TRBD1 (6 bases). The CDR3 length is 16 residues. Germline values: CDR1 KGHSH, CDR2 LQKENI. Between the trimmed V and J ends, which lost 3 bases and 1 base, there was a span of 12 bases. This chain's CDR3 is CASSPPLGQNTGELFF. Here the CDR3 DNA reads TGTGCCAGCTCACCGCCTCTGGGACAGAACACCGGGGAGCTGTTTTTT.

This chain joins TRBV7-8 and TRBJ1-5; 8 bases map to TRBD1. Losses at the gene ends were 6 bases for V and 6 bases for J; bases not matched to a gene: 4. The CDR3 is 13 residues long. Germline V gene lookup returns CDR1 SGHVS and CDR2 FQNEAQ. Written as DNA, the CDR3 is TGTGCCAGCAGTTCCGACAGGGGTCAGCCCCAGCATTTT. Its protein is CASSSDRGQPQHF.

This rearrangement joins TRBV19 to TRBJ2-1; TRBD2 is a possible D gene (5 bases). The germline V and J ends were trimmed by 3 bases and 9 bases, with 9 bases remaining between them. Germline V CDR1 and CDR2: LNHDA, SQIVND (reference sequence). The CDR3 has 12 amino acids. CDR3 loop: CASSMGVAEQFF. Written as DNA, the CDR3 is TGTGCCAGTAGTATGGGAGTCGCTGAGCAGTTCTTC.

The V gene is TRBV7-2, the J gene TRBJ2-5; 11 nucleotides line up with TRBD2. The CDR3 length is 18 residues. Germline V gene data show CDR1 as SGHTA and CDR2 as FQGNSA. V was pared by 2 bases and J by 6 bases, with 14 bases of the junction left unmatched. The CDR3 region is CASSLQPGVAGGRQTQYF. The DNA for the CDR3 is TGTGCCAGCAGCTTACAACCTGGGGTAGCGGGAGGGCGACAGACCCAGTACTTC. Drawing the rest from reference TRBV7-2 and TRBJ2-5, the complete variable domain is GAGVSQSPSNKVTEKGKDVELRCDPISGHTALYWYRQSLGQGLEFLIYFQGNSAPDKSGLPSDRFSAERTGGSVSTLTIQRTQQEDSAVYLCASSLQPGVAGGRQTQYFGPGTRLLVL.

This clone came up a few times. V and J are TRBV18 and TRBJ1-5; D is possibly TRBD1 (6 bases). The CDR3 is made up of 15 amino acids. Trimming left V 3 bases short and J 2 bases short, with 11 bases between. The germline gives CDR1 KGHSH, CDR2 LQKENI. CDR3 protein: CASSPTSGGNQPQHF. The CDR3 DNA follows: TGTGCCAGCTCACCCACGTCAGGGGGCAATCAGCCCCAGCATTTT.

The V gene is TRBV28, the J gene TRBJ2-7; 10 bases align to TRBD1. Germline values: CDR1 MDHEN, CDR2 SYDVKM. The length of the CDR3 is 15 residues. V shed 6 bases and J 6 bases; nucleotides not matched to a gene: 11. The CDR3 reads CASRPTGTGVREQYF. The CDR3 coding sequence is TGTGCCAGCAGACCCACCGGGACAGGGGTACGCGAGCAGTACTTC.